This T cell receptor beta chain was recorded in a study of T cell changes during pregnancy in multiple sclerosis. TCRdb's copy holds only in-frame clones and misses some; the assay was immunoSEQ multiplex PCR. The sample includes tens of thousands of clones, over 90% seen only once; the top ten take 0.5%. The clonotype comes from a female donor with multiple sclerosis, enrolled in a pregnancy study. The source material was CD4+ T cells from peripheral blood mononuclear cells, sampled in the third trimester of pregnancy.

The CDR3 sequence: CASSTRTGRGAGELFF. CDR3 in DNA: TGCGCCAGCAGTACACGGACAGGGCGGGGCGCCGGGGAGCTGTTTTTT. The rearrangement links TRBV10-2 to TRBJ2-2, with 8 bases identical to TRBD1. The CDR3 sequence is 16 residues long. Germline CDR1 is WSHSY and CDR2 is SAAADI. V lost 5 bases, J lost 6 bases, and 11 bases stayed unmatched.